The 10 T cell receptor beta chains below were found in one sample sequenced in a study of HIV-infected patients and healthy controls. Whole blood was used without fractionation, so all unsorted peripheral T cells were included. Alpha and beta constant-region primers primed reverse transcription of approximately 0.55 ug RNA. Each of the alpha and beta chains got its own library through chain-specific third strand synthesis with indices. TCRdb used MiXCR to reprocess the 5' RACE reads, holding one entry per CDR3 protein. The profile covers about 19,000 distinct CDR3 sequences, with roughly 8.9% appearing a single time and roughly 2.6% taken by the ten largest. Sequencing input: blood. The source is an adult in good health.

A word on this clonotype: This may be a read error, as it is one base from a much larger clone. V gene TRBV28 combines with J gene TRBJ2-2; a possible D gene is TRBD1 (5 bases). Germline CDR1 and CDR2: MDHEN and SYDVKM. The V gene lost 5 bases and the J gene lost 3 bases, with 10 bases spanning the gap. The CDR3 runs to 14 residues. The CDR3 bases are TGTGCCAGCAGTGGACACTCGGACACCGGGGAGCTGTTTTTT. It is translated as CASSGHSDTGELFF.

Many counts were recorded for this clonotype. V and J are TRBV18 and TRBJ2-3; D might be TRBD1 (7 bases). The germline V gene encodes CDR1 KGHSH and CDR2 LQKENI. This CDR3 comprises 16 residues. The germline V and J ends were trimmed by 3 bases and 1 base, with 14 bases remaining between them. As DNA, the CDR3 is TGTGCCAGCTCACCGCGGGACAGAGGGGGCACAGATACGCAGTATTTT. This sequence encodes CASSPRDRGGTDTQYF. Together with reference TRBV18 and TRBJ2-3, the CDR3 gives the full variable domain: NAGVMQNPRHLVRRRGQEARLRCSPMKGHSHVYWYRQLPEEGLKFMVYLQKENIIDESGMPKERFSAEFPKEGPSILRIQQVVRGDSAAYFCASSPRDRGGTDTQYFGPGTRLTVL.

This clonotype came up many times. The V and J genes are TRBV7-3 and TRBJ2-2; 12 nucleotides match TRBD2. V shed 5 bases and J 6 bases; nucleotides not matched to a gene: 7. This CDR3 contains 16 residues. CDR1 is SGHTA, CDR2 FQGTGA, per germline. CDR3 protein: CASSPRTSGVSGELFF. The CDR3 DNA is TGTGCCAGCAGCCCCCGGACTAGCGGGGTATCCGGGGAGCTGTTTTTT.

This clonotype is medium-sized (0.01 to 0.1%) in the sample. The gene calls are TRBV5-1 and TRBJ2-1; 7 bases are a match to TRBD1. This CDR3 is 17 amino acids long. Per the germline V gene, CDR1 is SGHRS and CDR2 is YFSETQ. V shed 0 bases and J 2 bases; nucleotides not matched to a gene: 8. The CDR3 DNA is TGCGCCAGCAGCTTGGGAGGGGGCCAGGGGACCTACAATGAGCAGTTCTTC. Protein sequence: CASSLGGGQGTYNEQFF.

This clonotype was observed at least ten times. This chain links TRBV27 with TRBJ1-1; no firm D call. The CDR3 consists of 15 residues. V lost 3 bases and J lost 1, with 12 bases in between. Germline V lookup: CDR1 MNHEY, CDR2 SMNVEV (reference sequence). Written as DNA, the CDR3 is TGTGCCAGCAGTTTTTTCGGCAGAGGGAACACTGAAGCTTTCTTT. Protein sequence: CASSFFGRGNTEAFF.

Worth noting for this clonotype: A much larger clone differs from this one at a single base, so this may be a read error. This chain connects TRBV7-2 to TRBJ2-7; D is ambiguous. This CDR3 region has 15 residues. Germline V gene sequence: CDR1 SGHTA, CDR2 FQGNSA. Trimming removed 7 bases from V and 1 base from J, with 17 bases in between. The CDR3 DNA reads TGTGCCAGCACCCGTAAAGCGAGTAGTTCCTACGAGCAGTACTTC. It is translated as CASTRKASSSYEQYF.

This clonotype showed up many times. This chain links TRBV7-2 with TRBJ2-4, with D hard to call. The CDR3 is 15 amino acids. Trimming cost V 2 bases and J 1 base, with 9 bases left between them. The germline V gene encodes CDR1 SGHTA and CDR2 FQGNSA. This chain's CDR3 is CASSLNGLAKNIQYF. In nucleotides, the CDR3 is TGTGCCAGCAGCTTAAACGGCTTGGCCAAAAACATTCAGTACTTC.

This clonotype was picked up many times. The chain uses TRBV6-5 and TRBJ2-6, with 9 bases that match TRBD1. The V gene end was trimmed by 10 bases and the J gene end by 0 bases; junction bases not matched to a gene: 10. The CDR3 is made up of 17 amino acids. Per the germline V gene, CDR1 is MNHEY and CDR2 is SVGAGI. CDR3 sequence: CATSSGTGISGANVLTF. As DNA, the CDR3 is TGTGCCACTTCTTCTGGGACAGGGATCTCTGGGGCCAACGTCCTGACTTTC.

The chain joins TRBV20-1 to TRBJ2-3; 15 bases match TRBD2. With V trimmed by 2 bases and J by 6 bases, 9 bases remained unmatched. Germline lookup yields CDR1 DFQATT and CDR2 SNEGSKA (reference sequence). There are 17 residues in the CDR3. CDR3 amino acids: CSARTGLAGGPLDTQYF. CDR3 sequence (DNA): TGCAGTGCTAGAACAGGACTAGCGGGGGGGCCGTTGGATACGCAGTATTTT.

The chain's CDR3 is CSAGDSRGGTYEQYF. The CDR3, as DNA: TGCAGTGCTGGCGATTCGCGCGGAGGGACCTACGAGCAGTACTTC. The gene calls are TRBV20-1 and TRBJ2-7, with D perhaps TRBD2 (6 bases). Germline V gives CDR1 DFQATT, CDR2 SNEGSKA (reference sequence). The CDR3 runs to 15 residues. Trimming took off 5 bases at V and 2 bases at J, with 19 bases between the two ends.